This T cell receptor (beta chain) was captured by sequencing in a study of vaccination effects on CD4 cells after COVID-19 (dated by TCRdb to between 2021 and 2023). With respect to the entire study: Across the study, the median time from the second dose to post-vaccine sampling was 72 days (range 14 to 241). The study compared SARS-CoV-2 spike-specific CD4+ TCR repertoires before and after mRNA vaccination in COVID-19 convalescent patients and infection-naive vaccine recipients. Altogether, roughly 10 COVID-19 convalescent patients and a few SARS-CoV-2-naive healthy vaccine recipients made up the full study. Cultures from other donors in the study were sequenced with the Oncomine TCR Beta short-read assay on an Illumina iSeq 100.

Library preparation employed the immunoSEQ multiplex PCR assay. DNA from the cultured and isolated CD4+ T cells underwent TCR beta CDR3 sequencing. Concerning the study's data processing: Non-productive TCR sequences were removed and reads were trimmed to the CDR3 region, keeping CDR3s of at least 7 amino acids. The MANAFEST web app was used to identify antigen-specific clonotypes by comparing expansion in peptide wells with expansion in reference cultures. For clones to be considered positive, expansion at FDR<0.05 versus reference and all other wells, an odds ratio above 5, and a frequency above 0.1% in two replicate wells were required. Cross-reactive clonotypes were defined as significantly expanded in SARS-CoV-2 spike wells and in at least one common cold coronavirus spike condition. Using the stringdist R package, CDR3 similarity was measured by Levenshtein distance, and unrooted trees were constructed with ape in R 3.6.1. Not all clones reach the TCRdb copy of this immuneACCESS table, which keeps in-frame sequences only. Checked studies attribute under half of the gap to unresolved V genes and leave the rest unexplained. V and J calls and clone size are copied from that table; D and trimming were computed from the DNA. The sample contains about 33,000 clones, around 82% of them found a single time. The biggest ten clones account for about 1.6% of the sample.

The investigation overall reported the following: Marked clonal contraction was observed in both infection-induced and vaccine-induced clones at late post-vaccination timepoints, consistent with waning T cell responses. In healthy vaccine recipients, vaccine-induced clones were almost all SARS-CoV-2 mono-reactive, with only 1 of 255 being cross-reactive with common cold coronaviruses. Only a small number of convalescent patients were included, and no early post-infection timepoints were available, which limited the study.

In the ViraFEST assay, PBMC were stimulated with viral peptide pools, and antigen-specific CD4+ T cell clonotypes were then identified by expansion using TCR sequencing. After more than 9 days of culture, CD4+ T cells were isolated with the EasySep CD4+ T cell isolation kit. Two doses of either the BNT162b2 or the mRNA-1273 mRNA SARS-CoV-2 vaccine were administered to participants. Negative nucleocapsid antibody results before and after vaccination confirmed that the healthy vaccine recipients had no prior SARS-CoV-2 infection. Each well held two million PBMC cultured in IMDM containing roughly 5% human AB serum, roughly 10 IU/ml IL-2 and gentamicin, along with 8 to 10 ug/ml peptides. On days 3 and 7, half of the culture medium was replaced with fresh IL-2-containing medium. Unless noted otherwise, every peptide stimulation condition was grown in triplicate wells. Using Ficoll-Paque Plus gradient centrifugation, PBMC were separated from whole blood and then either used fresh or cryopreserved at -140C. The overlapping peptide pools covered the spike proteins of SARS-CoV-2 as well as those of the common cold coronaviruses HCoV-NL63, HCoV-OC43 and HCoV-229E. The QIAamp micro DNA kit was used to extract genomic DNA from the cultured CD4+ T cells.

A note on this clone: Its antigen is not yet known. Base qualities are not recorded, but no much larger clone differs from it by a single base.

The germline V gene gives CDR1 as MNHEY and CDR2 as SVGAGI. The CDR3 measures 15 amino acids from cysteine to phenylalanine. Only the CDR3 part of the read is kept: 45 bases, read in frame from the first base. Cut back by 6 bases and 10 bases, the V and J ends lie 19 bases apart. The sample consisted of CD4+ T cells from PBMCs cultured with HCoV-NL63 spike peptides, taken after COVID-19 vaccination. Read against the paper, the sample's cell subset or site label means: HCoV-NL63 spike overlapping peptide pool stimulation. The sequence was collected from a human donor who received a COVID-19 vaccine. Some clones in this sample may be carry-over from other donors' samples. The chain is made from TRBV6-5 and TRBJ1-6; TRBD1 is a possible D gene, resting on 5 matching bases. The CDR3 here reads CASSNRQISGSPLHF. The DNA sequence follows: TGTGCCAGCAGCAACAGACAGATTTCAGGGTCACCCCTCCACTTT.